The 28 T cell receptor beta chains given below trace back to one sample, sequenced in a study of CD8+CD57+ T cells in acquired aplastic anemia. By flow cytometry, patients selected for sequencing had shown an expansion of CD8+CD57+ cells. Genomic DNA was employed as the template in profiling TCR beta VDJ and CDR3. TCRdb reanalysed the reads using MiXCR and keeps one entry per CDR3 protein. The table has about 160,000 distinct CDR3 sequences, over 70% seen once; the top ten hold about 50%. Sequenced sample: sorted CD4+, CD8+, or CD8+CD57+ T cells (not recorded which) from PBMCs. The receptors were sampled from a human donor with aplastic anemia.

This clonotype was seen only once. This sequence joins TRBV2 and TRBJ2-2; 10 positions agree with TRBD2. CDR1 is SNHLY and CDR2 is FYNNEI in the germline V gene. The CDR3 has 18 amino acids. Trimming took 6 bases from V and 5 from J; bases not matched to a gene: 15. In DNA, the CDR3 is TGTGCCAGCAGAAAGACAGGGACGATAGCGGGGGGTACCGGGGAGCTGTTTTTT. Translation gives CASRKTGTIAGGTGELFF.

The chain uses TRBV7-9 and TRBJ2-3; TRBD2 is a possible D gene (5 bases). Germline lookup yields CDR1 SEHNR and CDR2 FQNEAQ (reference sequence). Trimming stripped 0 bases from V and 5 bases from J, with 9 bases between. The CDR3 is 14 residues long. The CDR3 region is CASSLAGAIDTQYF. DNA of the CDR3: TGTGCCAGCAGCTTAGCGGGAGCCATAGATACGCAGTATTTT.

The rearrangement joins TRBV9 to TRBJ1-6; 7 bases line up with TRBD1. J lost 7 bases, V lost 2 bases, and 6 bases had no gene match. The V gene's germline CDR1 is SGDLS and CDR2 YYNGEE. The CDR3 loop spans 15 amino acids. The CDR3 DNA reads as TGTGCCAGCAGCGTGACAGGGTCAGGGAATTCACCCCTCCACTTT. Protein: CASSVTGSGNSPLHF.

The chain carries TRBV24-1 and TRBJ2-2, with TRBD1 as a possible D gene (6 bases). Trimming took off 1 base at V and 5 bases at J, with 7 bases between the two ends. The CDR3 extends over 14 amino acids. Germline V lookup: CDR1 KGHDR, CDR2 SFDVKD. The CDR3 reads CATSDLGGTGELFF. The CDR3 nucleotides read TGTGCCACCAGTGATTTAGGGGGTACCGGGGAGCTGTTTTTT.

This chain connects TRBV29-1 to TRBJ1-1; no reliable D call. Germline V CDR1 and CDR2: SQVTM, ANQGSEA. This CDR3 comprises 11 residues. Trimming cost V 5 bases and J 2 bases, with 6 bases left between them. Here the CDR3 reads CSVPTNTEAFF. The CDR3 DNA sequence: TGCAGCGTTCCCACTAACACTGAAGCTTTCTTT.

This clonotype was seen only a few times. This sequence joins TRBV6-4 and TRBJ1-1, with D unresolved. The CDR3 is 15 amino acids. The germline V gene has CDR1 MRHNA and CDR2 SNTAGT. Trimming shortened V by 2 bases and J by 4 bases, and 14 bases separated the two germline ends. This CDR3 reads CASSDGLAGGTEAFF. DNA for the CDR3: TGTGCCAGCAGTGACGGACTAGCGGGAGGCACTGAAGCTTTCTTT.

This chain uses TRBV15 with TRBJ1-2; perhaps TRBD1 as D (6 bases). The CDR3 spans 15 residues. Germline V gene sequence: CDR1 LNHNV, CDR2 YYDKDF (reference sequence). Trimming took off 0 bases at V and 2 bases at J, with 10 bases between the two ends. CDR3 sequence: CATSREYGQNYGYTF. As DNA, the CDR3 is TGTGCCACCAGCAGAGAATACGGACAGAACTATGGCTACACCTTC.

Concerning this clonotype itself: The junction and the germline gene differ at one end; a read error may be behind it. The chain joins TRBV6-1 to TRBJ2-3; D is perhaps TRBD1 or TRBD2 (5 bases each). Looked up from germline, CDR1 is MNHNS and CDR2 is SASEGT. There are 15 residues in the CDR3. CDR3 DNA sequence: TGTGCCATCAGTGACCCCGGGGCGCCCACAGATACGCAGTATTTT. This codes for CAISDPGAPTDTQYF.

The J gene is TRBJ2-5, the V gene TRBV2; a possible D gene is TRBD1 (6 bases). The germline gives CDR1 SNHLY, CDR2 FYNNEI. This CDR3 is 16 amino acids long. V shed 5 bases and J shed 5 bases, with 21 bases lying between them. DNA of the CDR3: TGTGCCAGCAGTCTAATACAGGGCATCGTAGGCGAGACCCAGTACTTC. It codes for CASSLIQGIVGETQYF.

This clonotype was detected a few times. The CDR3 region has the DNA TGTGCCATCGGTGGAGGGGGCGGGCGCATTTATGGCTACACCTTC. It specifies CAIGGGGGRIYGYTF. This chain uses TRBV10-3 with TRBJ1-2, with 7 bases lining up with TRBD1. V lost 8 bases, J lost 5 bases, and 14 bases stayed unmatched. CDR3 length: 15 amino acids. Germline CDR1 is ENHRY and CDR2 is SYGVKD.

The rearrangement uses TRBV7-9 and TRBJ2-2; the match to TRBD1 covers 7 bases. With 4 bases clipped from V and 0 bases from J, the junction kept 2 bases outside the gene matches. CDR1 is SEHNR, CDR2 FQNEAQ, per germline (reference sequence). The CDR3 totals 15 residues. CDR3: CASSSGQSNTGELFF. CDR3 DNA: TGTGCCAGCAGCTCGGGACAGTCGAACACCGGGGAGCTGTTTTTT.

The CDR3 loop is CASSLVSPGSSQYF. CDR3 in DNA: TGTGCCAGCAGCTTAGTGAGCCCGGGGAGTTCCCAGTACTTC. The chain has TRBV7-9 and TRBJ2-5, with D possibly TRBD2 on 5 matching bases. V was shortened by 1 base and J by 9 bases, with 15 bases between the two germline ends. Germline CDR1 is SEHNR and CDR2 is FQNEAQ (reference sequence). CDR3 length: 14 residues.

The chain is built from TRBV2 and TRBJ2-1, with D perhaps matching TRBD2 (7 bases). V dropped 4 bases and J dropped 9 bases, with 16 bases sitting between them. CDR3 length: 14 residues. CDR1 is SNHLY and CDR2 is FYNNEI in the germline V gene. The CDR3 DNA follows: TGTGCCAGCAGTGCCCTAGCGGAGGGGGGTGAGCAGTTCTTC. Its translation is CASSALAEGGEQFF. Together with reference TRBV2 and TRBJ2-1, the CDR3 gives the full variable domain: EPEVTQTPSHQVTQMGQEVILRCVPISNHLYFYWYRQILGQKVEFLVSFYNNEISEKSEIFDDQFSVERPDGSNFTLKIRSTKLEDSAMYFCASSALAEGGEQFFGPGTRLTVL.

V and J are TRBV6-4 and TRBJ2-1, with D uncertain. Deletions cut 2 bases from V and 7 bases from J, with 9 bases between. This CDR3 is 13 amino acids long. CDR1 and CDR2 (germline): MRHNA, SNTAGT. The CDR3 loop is CASSDDPENEQFF. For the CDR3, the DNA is TGTGCCAGCAGTGACGACCCCGAGAATGAGCAGTTCTTC.

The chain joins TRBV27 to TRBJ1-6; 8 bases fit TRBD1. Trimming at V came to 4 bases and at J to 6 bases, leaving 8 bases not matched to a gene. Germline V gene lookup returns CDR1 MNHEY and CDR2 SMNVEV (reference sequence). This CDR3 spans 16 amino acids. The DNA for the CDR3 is TGTGCCAGCAGTTCATACAGGGGGGGGCTTAATTCACCCCTCCACTTT. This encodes CASSSYRGGLNSPLHF.

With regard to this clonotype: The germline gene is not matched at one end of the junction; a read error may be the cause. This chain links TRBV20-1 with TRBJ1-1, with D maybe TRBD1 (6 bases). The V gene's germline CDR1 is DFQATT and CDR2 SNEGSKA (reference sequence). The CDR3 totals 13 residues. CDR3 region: CSTSGHRNTKAFF. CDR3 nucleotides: TGCAGCACCTCGGGACACCGGAACACTAAAGCTTTCTTT.

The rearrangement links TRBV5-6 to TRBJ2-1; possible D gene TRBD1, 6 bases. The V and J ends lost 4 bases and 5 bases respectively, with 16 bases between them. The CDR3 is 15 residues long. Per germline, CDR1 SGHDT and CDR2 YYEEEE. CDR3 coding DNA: TGTGCCAGCAGCCTACAAGGACAGATAAACAATGAGCAGTTCTTC. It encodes CASSLQGQINNEQFF.

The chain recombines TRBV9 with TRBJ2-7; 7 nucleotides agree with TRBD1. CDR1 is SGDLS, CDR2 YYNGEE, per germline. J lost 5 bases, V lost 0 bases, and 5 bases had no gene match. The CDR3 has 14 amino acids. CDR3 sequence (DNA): TGTGCCAGCAGCGTAGGACAGGGTTCCCACGAGCAGTACTTC. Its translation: CASSVGQGSHEQYF.

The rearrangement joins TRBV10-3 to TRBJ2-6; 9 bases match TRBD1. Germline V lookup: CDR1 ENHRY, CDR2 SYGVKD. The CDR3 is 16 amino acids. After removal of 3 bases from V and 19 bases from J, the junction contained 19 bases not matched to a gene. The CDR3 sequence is CAISEEGSGQGGRITF. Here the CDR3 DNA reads TGTGCCATCAGTGAAGAGGGTTCGGGACAGGGAGGCCGAATTACTTTC.

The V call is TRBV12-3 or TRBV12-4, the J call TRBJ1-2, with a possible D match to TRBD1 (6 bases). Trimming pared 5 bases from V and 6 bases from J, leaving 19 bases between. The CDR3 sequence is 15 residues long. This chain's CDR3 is CASSEGGGRLHGYTF. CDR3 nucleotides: TGTGCCAGCAGTGAAGGGGGGGGTAGACTACATGGCTACACCTTC.

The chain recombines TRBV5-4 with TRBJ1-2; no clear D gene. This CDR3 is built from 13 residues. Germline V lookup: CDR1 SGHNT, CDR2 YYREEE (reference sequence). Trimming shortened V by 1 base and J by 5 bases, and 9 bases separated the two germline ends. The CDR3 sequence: CASSLNSLYGYTF. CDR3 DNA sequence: TGTGCCAGCAGCTTGAACAGCCTGTATGGCTACACCTTC.

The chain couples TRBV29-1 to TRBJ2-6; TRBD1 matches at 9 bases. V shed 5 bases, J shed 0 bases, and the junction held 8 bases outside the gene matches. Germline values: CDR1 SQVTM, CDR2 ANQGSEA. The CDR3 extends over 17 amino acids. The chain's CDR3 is CSVLGQGLVSGANVLTF. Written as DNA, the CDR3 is TGCAGCGTTCTCGGACAGGGGCTTGTCTCTGGGGCCAACGTCCTGACTTTC. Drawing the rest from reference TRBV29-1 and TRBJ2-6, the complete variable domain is SAVISQKPSRDICQRGTSLTIQCQVDSQVTMMFWYRQQPGQSLTLIATANQGSEATYESGFVIDKFPISRPNLTFSTLTVSNMSPEDSSIYLCSVLGQGLVSGANVLTFGAGSRLTVL.

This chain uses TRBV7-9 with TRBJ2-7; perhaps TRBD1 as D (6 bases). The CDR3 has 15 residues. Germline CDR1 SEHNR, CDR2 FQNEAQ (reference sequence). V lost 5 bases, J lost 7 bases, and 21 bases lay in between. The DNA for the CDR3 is TGTGCCAGCAGCCGGGTTACAGGGCCCGAGAGTGAGCAGTACTTC. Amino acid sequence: CASSRVTGPESEQYF.

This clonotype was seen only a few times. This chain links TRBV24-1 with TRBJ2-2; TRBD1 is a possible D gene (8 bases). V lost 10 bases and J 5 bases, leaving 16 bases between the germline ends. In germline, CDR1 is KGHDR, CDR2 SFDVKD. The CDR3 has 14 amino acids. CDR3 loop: CATTAQGGTGELFF. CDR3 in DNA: TGTGCCACTACCGCACAGGGGGGGACCGGGGAGCTGTTTTTT.

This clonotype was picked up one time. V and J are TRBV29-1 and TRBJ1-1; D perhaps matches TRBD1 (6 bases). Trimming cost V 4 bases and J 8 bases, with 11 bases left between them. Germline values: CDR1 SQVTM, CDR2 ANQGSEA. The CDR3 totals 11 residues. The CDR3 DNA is TGCAGCGTTGCAGAAGACAGGGAAGCTTTCTTT. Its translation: CSVAEDREAFF. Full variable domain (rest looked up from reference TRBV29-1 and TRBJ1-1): SAVISQKPSRDICQRGTSLTIQCQVDSQVTMMFWYRQQPGQSLTLIATANQGSEATYESGFVIDKFPISRPNLTFSTLTVSNMSPEDSSIYLCSVAEDREAFFGQGTRLTVV.

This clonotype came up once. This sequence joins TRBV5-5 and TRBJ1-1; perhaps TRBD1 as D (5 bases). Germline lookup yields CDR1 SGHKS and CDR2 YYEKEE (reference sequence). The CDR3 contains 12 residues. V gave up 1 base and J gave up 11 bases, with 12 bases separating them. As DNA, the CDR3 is TGTGCCAGCAGCTTGAAGGGGTTGCGGGCTTTCTTT. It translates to CASSLKGLRAFF.

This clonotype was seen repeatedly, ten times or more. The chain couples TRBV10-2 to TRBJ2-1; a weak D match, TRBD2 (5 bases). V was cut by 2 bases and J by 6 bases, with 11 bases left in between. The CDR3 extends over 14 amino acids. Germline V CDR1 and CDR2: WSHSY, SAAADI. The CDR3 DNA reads TGCGCCAGCAGTGAGAGCACAGAGGGCAATGAGCAGTTCTTC. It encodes CASSESTEGNEQFF.

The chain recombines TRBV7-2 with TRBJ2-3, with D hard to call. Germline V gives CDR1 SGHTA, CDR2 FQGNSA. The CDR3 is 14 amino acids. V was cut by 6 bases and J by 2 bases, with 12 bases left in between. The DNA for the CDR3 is TGTGCCAGCAGGCCCAGAATGAACACAGATACGCAGTATTTT. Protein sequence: CASRPRMNTDTQYF.